The present entry profiles one T cell receptor (beta chain) with its context. V was shortened by 0 bases and J by 6 bases, with 15 bases between the two germline ends. This CDR3 contains 15 residues. Germline CDR1 is KGHSH and CDR2 is LQKENI. Per sorted-subset replicate PCR, input was 200 to 250 ng DNA, representing 30,000 or so T cell genomes. The method was immunoSEQ multiplex PCR; TCRdb's version includes in-frame clones alone and lacks a portion of them. The data contain 2 million to 2.5 million clones, 90% to 95% of them seen just once; the ten biggest clones take up 0.13%. This record comes from a study of shared clonotypes between healthy human individuals. Overall study context: The study used three CD4 naive, three CD4 memory, two CD8 naive and one CD8 memory plate per donor.

The TCR was taken from a man aged 18 to 30 in good health. V is TRBV18 and J is TRBJ2-7; possibly TRBD2 for D (6 bases). The sequencing input was naive CD4+ T cells sorted from blood. This sample's subset: CD45RA+ positively selected. CDR3 loop: CASSPPARGTGEQYF. In nucleotides, the CDR3 is TGTGCCAGCTCACCACCCGCTCGGGGGACGGGCGAGCAGTACTTC.